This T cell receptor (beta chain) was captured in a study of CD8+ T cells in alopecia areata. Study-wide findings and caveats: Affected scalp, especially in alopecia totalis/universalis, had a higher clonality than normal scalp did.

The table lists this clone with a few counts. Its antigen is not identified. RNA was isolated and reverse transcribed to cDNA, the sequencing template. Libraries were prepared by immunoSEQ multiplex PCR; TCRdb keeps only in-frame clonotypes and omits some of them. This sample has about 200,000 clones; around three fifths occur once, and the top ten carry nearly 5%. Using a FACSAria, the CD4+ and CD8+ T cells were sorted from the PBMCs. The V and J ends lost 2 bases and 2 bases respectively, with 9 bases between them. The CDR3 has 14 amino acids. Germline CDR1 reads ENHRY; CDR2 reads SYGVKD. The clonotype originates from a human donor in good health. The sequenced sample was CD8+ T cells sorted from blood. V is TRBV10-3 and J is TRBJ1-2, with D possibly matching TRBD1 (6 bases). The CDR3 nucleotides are TGTGCCATCAGTGAGGGACAGAGAAACTATGGCTACACCTTC. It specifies CAISEGQRNYGYTF.